The 3 T cell receptor beta chains in this list originate from one sample, sequenced in a study of low-dose radiotherapy and immunotherapy resistance in tumors (dated by TCRdb to between 2021 and 2024). First-strand cDNA was synthesized with Superscript III and a set of TRAV- and TRBV-specific primers, covering both TCRalpha and TCRbeta chains. TCRs were amplified with Phusion for around 21 PCR cycles, with a constant-region primer paired with the adapter attached to the V primers. The public sequencing data were trimmed at Q25 with fastp and processed into clonotypes with MiXCR by TCRdb, which kept only in-frame beta chains. Each CDR3 protein appears once, grouped with its most common genes and DNA. This sample holds more than 12,000 distinct CDR3 sequences; under 60% were observed only once. The ten most abundant clones make up about 4% of the sample. The receptor source for this set is a human donor with advanced metastatic prostate, ovarian, gallbladder or colorectal cancer (not recorded which). This table probably holds off-target reads from a library built for another chain.

The rearrangement uses TRBV13 and TRBJ2-7; 8 bases line up with TRBD1. V gave up 6 bases and J gave up 5 bases; unmatched junction bases: 9. CDR3 length: 14 amino acids. The V gene's germline CDR1 is PRHDT and CDR2 FYEKMQ (reference sequence). CDR3 DNA sequence: TGTGCCAGCAGTCACGACAGGGGCGGCGACGAGCAGTACTTC. Amino acid sequence: CASSHDRGGDEQYF.

This chain connects TRBV9 to TRBJ2-2, with D unclear. V was trimmed by 0 bases and J by 0 bases, leaving 6 bases between them. The length of the CDR3 is 15 residues. Germline CDR1 SGDLS, CDR2 YYNGEE. CDR3: CASSVGMTNTGELFF. The CDR3 nucleotides read TGTGCCAGCAGCGTAGGAATGACGAACACCGGGGAGCTGTTTTTT. The full variable domain, in which reference TRBV9 and TRBJ2-2 provide the parts outside the CDR3, is DSGVTQTPKHLITATGQRVTLRCSPRSGDLSVYWYQQSLDQGLQFLIQYYNGEERAKGNILERFSAQQFPDLHSELNLSSLELGDSALYFCASSVGMTNTGELFFGEGSRLTVL.

The CDR3 protein is CASSPAGGPYEQYF. The CDR3 DNA sequence: TGCGCCAGCAGCCCGGCGGGGGGGCCATACGAGCAGTACTTC. The chain has TRBV5-1 and TRBJ2-7; TRBD2 matches 9 bases. This CDR3 comprises 14 residues. Germline V gives CDR1 SGHRS, CDR2 YFSETQ. V gave up 4 bases and J gave up 4 bases; unmatched junction bases: 6. The complete variable domain, with remaining parts taken from reference TRBV5-1 and TRBJ2-7, reads KAGVTQTPRYLIKTRGQQVTLSCSPISGHRSVSWYQQTPGQGLQFLFEYFSETQRNKGNFPGRFSGRQFSNSRSEMNVSTLELGDSALYLCASSPAGGPYEQYFGPGTRLTVT.